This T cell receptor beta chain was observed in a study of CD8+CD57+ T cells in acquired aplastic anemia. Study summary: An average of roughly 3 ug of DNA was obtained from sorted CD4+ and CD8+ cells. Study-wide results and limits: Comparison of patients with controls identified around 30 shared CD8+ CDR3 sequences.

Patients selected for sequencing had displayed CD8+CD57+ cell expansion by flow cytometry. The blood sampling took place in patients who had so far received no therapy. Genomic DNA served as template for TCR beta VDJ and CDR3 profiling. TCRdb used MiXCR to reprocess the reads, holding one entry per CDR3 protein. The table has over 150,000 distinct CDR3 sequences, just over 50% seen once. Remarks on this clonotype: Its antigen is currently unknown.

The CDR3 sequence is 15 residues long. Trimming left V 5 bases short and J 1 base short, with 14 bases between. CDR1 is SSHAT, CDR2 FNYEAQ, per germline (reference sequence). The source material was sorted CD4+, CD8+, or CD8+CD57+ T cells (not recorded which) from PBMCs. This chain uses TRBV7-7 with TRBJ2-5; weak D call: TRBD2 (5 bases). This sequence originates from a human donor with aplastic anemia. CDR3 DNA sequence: TGTGCCAGCAGCCCCGAGGGCCTAGCCCAAGAGACCCAGTACTTC. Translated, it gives CASSPEGLAQETQYF.